These T cell receptor beta chains were read from a single sample in a study of tumor-infiltrating lymphocytes in primary liver carcinoma. Each CDR3 protein gets one entry after TCRdb re-called the multiplex PCR reads with MiXCR. This table has around 330,000 distinct CDR3 sequences, 58% appearing once. The material sequenced was peripheral blood. The source of these receptors is a woman aged 30 to 39 with primary liver carcinoma and hepatitis B virus infection. CDR3s include the opening cysteine and the closing phenylalanine or tryptophan. D genes are given only for firm matches. Clone size is stated in some rows and not others, as once, few, many or a class when expanded.

abundance: many; j_gene: TRBJ1-1; v_gene: TRBV29-1; d_gene: .; CDR3aa: CSVGGVLDTEAFF; CDR3nt: TGCAGCGTGGGAGGGGTCTTGGACACTGAAGCTTTCTTT
abundance: .; j_gene: TRBJ1-1; v_gene: TRBV24-1; d_gene: TRBD1; CDR3aa: CATSDQGQGVGKAFF; CDR3nt: TGTGCCACCAGTGACCAAGGACAGGGGGTAGGAAAAGCTTTCTTT
abundance: .; j_gene: TRBJ1-1; v_gene: TRBV12-3/TRBV12-4; d_gene: .; CDR3aa: CASSFQRGTEAFF; CDR3nt: TGTGCCAGCAGTTTTCAGCGGGGCACTGAAGCTTTCTTT
abundance: few; j_gene: TRBJ1-1; v_gene: TRBV13; d_gene: TRBD1; CDR3aa: CASSLFGDRGHHTEAFF; CDR3nt: TGTGCCAGCAGCTTATTCGGGGACAGGGGGCACCACACTGAAGCTTTCTTT
abundance: few; j_gene: TRBJ1-1; v_gene: TRBV12-3/TRBV12-4; d_gene: .; CDR3aa: CASSLRSQGTEAFF; CDR3nt: TGTGCCAGCAGTTTGAGATCCCAAGGAACTGAAGCTTTCTTT
abundance: few; j_gene: TRBJ2-1; v_gene: TRBV5-6; d_gene: TRBD2; CDR3aa: CASSLRVAGSMWGSIDEQFF; CDR3nt: TGTGCCAGCAGCTTACGGGTAGCGGGGTCGATGTGGGGCTCAATCGATGAGCAGTTCTTC
abundance: .; j_gene: TRBJ1-3; v_gene: TRBV6-6; d_gene: .; CDR3aa: CASSYQEDTIYF; CDR3nt: TGTGCCAGCAGTTACCAGGAAGACACCATATATTTT
abundance: .; j_gene: TRBJ1-3; v_gene: TRBV6-5; d_gene: .; CDR3aa: CARSYTWIGYGNTIYF; CDR3nt: TGTGCCAGGAGTTACACATGGATAGGGTACGGAAACACCATATATTTT
abundance: .; j_gene: TRBJ2-7; v_gene: TRBV6-5; d_gene: .; CDR3aa: CASSPDNTYQQYF; CDR3nt: TGTGCCAGCAGTCCCGACAACACCTACCAGCAGTACTTC
abundance: .; j_gene: TRBJ2-1; v_gene: TRBV12-3/TRBV12-4; d_gene: TRBD2; CDR3aa: CASSPDWGEGKNYNEQFF; CDR3nt: TGTGCCAGCAGTCCCGATTGGGGGGAGGGGAAAAACTACAATGAGCAGTTCTTC
abundance: .; j_gene: TRBJ2-1; v_gene: TRBV7-8; d_gene: .; CDR3aa: CAGSLGELNEQFF; CDR3nt: TGTGCCGGCAGCTTAGGGGAATTGAATGAGCAGTTCTTC
abundance: .; j_gene: TRBJ2-3; v_gene: TRBV4-2; d_gene: .; CDR3aa: CVSSQGGVTGDTQYF; CDR3nt: TGTGTCAGCAGCCAAGGGGGGGTAACGGGAGATACGCAGTATTTT
abundance: many; j_gene: TRBJ1-1; v_gene: TRBV29-1; d_gene: TRBD1; CDR3aa: CSVGTANTEAFF; CDR3nt: TGCAGCGTGGGGACAGCTAACACTGAAGCTTTCTTT
abundance: .; j_gene: TRBJ2-7; v_gene: TRBV12-3/TRBV12-4; d_gene: .; CDR3aa: CASSFEGLTVVQYF; CDR3nt: TGTGCCAGCAGTTTCGAGGGCCTTACCGTGGTGCAGTACTTC
abundance: few; j_gene: TRBJ2-3; v_gene: TRBV6-2/TRBV6-3; d_gene: TRBD2; CDR3aa: CAIRTQEDLAGDLDTQYF; CDR3nt: TGTGCCATCCGGACTCAGGAAGACCTAGCGGGAGATCTAGATACGCAGTATTTT
abundance: .; j_gene: TRBJ2-1; v_gene: TRBV6-5; d_gene: .; CDR3aa: CTSSLGAGQKNKQFF; CDR3nt: TGTACCAGCAGTTTAGGGGCGGGACAAAAGAATAAGCAGTTCTTC
abundance: few; j_gene: TRBJ2-1; v_gene: TRBV7-9; d_gene: TRBD1; CDR3aa: CASSSPLGGPYNEQFF; CDR3nt: TGTGCCAGCAGCTCACCCCTAGGGGGCCCCTACAATGAGCAGTTCTTC
abundance: few; j_gene: TRBJ1-4; v_gene: TRBV4-1; d_gene: .; CDR3aa: CASSHRLSVNEKLFF; CDR3nt: TGCGCCAGCAGCCACCGGTTGTCGGTTAATGAAAAACTGTTTTTT
abundance: .; j_gene: TRBJ1-3; v_gene: TRBV12-3/TRBV12-4; d_gene: TRBD1; CDR3aa: CASSLTGAGNTIYF; CDR3nt: TGTGCCAGCAGTCTCACAGGGGCTGGAAACACCATATATTTT
abundance: .; j_gene: TRBJ2-3; v_gene: TRBV10-1; d_gene: .; CDR3aa: CASRSGIGGTDTQYF; CDR3nt: TGCGCCAGCAGGTCTGGCATCGGTGGTACAGATACGCAGTATTTT
abundance: .; j_gene: TRBJ1-1; v_gene: TRBV6-2/TRBV6-3; d_gene: .; CDR3aa: CASRGGRAFTEAFF; CDR3nt: TGTGCCAGCCGGGGGGGTAGGGCGTTCACTGAAGCTTTCTTT
abundance: .; j_gene: TRBJ1-1; v_gene: TRBV12-3/TRBV12-4; d_gene: .; CDR3aa: CASNAVLRMGTEAFF; CDR3nt: TGTGCCAGCAATGCTGTCCTCCGAATGGGGACTGAAGCTTTCTTT